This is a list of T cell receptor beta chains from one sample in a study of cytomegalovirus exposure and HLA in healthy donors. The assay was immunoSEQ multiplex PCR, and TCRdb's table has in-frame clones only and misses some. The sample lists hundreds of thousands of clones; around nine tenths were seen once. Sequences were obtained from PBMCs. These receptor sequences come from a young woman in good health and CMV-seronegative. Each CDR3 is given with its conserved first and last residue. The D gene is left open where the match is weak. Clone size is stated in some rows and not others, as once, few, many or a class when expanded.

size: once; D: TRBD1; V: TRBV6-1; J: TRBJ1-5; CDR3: CASQTGSNQPQHF; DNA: TGTGCCAGCCAGACAGGGAGCAATCAGCCCCAGCATTTT
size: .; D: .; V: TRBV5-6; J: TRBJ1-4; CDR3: CAGARTDRHLLTNEKLFF; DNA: TGTGCCGGTGCTCGGACAGACAGACACCTTCTAACTAATGAAAAACTGTTTTTT
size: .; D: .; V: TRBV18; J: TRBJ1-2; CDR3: CASSLSKGVGYGYTF; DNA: TGTGCCAGCTCACTGAGTAAAGGGGTCGGCTATGGCTACACCTTC
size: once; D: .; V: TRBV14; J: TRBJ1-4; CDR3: CASSHAGDRPGGEKLFF; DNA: TGTGCCAGCAGCCACGCCGGAGATCGGCCGGGAGGTGAAAAACTGTTTTTT
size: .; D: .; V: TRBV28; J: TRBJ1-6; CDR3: CASGPLLGETNNSPLHF; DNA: TGTGCCAGCGGCCCCCTCCTCGGAGAGACGAATAATTCACCCCTCCACTTT
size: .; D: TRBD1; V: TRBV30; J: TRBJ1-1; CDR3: CAWSPGFPGGVTEAFF; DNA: TGTGCCTGGAGTCCGGGATTTCCAGGGGGCGTCACTGAAGCTTTCTTT
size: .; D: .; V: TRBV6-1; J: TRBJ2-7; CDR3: CASSDGTLVAQYF; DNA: TGTGCCAGCAGTGATGGGACTCTTGTCGCGCAGTACTTC
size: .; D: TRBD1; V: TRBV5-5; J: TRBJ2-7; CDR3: CASSVWDRAASEQYF; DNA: TGTGCCAGCAGCGTCTGGGACAGGGCCGCTTCGGAGCAGTACTTC
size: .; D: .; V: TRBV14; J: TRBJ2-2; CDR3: CASSPDSNTGELFF; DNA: TGTGCCAGCAGCCCGGACAGTAACACCGGGGAGCTGTTTTTT
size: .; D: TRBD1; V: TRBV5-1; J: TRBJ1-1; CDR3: CASSMDRGGTEAFF; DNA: TGCGCCAGCAGCATGGACAGGGGGGGGACTGAAGCTTTCTTT
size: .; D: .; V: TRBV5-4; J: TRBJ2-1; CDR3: CASSAAVQSHNEQFF; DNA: TGTGCCAGCAGCGCAGCTGTACAGTCTCACAATGAGCAGTTCTTC
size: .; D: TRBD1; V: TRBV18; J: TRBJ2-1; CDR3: CASSQDRGPFNEQFF; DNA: TGTGCCAGCTCCCAGGACAGGGGGCCATTCAATGAGCAGTTCTTC
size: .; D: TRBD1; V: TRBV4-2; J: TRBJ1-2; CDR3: CASSQDQRDRGANYGYTF; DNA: TGTGCCAGCAGCCAAGATCAAAGGGACAGGGGAGCTAACTATGGCTACACCTTC
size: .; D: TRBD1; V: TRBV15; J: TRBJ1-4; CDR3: CATSRVLGQGNEKLFF; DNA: TGTGCCACCAGCAGAGTATTAGGACAGGGTAATGAAAAACTGTTTTTT
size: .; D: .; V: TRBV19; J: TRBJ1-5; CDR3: CASSRYFNSNQPQHF; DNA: TGTGCCAGTAGTCGTTACTTTAATAGCAATCAGCCCCAGCATTTT
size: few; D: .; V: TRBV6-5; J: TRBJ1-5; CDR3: CASSSQAGRAQHF; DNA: TGTGCCAGCAGTTCACAAGCGGGGAGAGCCCAGCATTTT
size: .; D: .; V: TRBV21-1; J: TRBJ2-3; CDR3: CASPKGSGRLTDTQYF; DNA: TGTGCCAGCCCCAAAGGTAGCGGGCGACTCACAGATACGCAGTATTTT
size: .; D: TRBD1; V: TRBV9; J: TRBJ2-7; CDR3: CASSLGQGWEQYF; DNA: TGTGCCAGCAGCCTTGGACAGGGCTGGGAGCAGTACTTC
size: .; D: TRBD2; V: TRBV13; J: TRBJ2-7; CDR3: CASSLGRGGGPYEQYF; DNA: TGTGCCAGCAGCTTAGGCCGTGGCGGGGGGCCCTACGAGCAGTACTTC
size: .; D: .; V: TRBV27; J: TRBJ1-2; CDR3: CASSSRGGYTF; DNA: TGTGCCAGCAGTTCCCGCGGTGGCTACACCTTC
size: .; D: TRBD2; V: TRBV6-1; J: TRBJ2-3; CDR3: CASSEIGLAGQDTQYF; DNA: TGTGCCAGCAGTGAAATAGGACTAGCGGGGCAAGATACGCAGTATTTT
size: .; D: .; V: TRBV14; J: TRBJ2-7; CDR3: CASRQTRAPYYEQYF; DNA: TGTGCCAGCAGGCAGACGAGAGCGCCGTACTACGAGCAGTACTTC
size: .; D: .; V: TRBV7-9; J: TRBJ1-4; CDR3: CSSSAGFNEKLFF; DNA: TGTTCCAGCAGTGCGGGATTTAATGAAAAACTGTTTTTT
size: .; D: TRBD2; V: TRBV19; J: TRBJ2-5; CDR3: CASSMAVAGPIQETQYF; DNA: TGTGCCAGTAGTATGGCCGTAGCGGGGCCTATCCAAGAGACCCAGTACTTC
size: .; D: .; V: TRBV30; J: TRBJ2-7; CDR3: CAWEGGRGHEQYF; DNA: TGTGCCTGGGAAGGTGGTAGGGGTCACGAGCAGTACTTC
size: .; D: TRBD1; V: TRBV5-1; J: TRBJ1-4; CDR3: CANQGAGKKLFF; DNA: TGCGCCAACCAGGGGGCGGGTAAAAAACTGTTTTTT
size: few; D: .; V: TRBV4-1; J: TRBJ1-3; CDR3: CASSQIQDTIYF; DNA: TGCGCCAGCAGCCAAATACAAGACACCATATATTTT
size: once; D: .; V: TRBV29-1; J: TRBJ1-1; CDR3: CSVGEADTEAFF; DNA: TGCAGCGTTGGGGAGGCGGACACTGAAGCTTTCTTT
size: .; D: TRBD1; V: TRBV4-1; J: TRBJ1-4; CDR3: CASGTGVTEKLFF; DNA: TGCGCCAGCGGAACAGGGGTAACTGAAAAACTGTTTTTT
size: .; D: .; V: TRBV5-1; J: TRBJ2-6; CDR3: CASSLAGNGANVLTF; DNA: TGCGCCAGCAGCTTGGCGGGGAACGGGGCCAACGTCCTGACTTTC
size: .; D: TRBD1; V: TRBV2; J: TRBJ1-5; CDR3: CASRGRQGADDQPQHF; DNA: TGTGCCAGCAGAGGTCGACAGGGGGCAGACGATCAGCCCCAGCATTTT
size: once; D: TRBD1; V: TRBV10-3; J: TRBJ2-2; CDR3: CAIIDREDTGELFF; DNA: TGTGCCATCATCGACAGGGAAGACACCGGGGAGCTGTTTTTT
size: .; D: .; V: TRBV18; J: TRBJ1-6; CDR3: CASSPKRDSPLHF; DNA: TGTGCCAGCTCACCAAAGAGGGATTCACCCCTCCACTTT
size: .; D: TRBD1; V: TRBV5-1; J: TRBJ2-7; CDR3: CASSRWTGTGADRGEQYF; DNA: TGCGCCAGCAGTCGTTGGACCGGGACAGGGGCCGACCGGGGCGAGCAGTACTTC
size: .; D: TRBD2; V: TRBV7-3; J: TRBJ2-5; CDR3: CASSPGVAGEETQYF; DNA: TGTGCCAGCAGCCCGGGGGTAGCGGGGGAAGAGACCCAGTACTTC
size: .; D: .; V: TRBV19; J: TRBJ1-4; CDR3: CASSHRASNEKLFF; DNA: TGTGCCAGTAGCCACAGGGCGTCTAATGAAAAACTGTTTTTT
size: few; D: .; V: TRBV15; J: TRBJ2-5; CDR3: CATNSGGETQYF; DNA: TGTGCCACCAATTCTGGGGGGGAGACCCAGTACTTC
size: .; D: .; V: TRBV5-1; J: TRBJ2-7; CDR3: CASTPDRGGAGEQYF; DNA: TGCGCCAGCACCCCGGATAGAGGGGGGGCCGGCGAGCAGTACTTC
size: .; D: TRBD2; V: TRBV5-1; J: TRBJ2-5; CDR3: CASSLGRLAGTETQYF; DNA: TGCGCCAGCAGCTTAGGGCGCCTAGCGGGGACGGAGACCCAGTACTTC
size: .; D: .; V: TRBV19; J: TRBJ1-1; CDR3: CASREQGETEAFF; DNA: TGTGCCAGTCGGGAGCAGGGTGAAACTGAAGCTTTCTTT
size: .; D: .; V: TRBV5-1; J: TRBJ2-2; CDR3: CASSVTPTNTGELFF; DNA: TGCGCCAGCAGCGTGACACCTACGAACACCGGGGAGCTGTTTTTT
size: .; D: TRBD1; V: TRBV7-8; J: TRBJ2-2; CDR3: CASSLALQGDTGELFF; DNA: TGTGCCAGCAGCTTAGCGCTTCAGGGGGACACCGGGGAGCTGTTTTTT
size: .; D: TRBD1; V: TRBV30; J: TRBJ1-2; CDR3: CAWDGDRGIYGYTF; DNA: TGTGCCTGGGACGGGGACAGGGGCATCTATGGCTACACCTTC
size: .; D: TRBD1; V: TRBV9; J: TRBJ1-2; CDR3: CASSHGGGQPNFSRGYTF; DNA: TGTGCCAGCAGCCATGGAGGGGGACAGCCCAATTTTTCTCGAGGCTACACCTTC
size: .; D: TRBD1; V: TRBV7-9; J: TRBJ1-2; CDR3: CASSLGQDRAGYTF; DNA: TGTGCCAGCAGCTTGGGGCAGGACAGGGCTGGCTACACCTTC
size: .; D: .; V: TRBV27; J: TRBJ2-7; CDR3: CASSSGFEQYF; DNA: TGTGCCAGCAGTTCAGGGTTCGAGCAGTACTTC
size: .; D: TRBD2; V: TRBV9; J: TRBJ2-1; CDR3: CASSAPPGGTHNEQFF; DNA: TGTGCCAGCAGCGCGCCCCCGGGGGGGACCCACAATGAGCAGTTCTTC
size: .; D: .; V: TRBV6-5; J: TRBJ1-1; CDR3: CASSLKSVWAFF; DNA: TGTGCCAGCAGTTTAAAGAGTGTATGGGCTTTCTTT
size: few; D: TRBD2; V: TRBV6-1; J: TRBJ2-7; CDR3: CASSEGEGSSYEQYF; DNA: TGTGCCAGCAGTGAAGGGGAGGGGAGCTCCTACGAGCAGTACTTC